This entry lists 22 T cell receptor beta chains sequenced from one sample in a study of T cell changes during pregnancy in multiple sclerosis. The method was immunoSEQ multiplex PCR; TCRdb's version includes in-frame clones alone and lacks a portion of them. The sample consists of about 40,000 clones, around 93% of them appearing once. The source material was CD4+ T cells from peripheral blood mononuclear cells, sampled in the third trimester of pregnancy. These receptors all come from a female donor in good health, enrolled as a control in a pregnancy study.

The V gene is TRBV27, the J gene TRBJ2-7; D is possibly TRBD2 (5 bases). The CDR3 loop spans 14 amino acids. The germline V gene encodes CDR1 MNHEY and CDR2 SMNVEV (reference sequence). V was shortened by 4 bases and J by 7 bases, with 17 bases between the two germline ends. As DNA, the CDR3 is TGTGCCAGCAGTTCCCTAGTGGGAGCGCGTGAGCAGTACTTC. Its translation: CASSSLVGAREQYF.

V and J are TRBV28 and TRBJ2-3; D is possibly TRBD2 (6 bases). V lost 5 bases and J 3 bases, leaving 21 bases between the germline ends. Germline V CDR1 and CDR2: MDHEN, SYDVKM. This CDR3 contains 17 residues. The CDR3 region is CASSGLGAGRRTDTQYF. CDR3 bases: TGTGCCAGCAGTGGGTTGGGTGCGGGGAGAAGGACAGATACGCAGTATTTT.

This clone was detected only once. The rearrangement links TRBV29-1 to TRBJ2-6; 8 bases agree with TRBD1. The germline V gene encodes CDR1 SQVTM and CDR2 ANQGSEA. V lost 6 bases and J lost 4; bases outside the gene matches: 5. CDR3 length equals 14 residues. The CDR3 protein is CSVGQGSGANVLTF. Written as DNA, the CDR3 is TGCAGCGTAGGACAGGGTTCCGGGGCCAACGTCCTGACTTTC.

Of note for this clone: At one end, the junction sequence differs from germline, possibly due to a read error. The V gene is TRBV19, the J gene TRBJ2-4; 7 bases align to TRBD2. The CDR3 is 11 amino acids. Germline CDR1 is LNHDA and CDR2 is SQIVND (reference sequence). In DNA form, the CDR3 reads TGTGCCAGTAGTATGGGGGGACGGGGGGACTTC. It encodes CASSMGGRGDF.

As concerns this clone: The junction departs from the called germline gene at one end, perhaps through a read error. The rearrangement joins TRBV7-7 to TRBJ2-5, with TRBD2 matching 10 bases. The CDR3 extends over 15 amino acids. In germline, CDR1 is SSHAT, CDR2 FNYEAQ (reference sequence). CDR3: CASSPNSGRGETQYF. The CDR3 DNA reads TGTGCTAGCAGCCCAAACAGCGGGAGGGGAGAGACCCAGTACTTC.

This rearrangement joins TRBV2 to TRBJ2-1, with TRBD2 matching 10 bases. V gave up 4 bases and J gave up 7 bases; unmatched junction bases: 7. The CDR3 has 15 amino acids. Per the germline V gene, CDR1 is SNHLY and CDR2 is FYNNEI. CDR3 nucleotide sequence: TGTGCCAGCAGTGGGGGAGCGGGGGGGCTAAATGAGCAGTTCTTC. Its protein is CASSGGAGGLNEQFF. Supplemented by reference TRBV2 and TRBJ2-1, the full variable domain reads EPEVTQTPSHQVTQMGQEVILRCVPISNHLYFYWYRQILGQKVEFLVSFYNNEISEKSEIFDDQFSVERPDGSNFTLKIRSTKLEDSAMYFCASSGGAGGLNEQFFGPGTRLTVL.

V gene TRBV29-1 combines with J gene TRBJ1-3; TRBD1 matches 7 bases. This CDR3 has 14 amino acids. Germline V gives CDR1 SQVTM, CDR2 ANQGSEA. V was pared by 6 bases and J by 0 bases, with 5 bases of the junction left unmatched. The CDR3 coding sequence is TGCAGCGTATCGGGACAGAACTCTGGAAACACCATATATTTT. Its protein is CSVSGQNSGNTIYF.

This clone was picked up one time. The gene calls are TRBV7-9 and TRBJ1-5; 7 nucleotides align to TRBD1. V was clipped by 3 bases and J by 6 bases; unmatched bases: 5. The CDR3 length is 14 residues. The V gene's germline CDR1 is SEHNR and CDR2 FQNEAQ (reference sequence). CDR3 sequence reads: CASSLTGNGQPQHF. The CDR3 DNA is TGTGCCAGCAGCTTGACAGGGAACGGTCAGCCCCAGCATTTT. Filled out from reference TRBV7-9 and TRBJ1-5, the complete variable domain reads DTGVSQNPRHKITKRGQNVTFRCDPISEHNRLYWYRQTLGQGPEFLTYFQNEAQLEKSRLLSDRFSAERPKGSFSTLEIQRTEQGDSAMYLCASSLTGNGQPQHFGDGTRLSIL.

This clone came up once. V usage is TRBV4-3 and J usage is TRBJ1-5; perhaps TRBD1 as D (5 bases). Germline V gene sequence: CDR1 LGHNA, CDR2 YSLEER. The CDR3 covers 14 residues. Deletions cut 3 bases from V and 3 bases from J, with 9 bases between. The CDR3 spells CASSQDTHNQPQHF. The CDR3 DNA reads TGCGCCAGCAGCCAGGACACCCACAATCAGCCCCAGCATTTT.

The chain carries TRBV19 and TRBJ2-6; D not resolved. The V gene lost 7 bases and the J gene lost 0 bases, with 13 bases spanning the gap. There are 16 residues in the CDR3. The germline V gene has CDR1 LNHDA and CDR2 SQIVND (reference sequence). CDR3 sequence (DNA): TGTGCCAGTACTCTAGGTCGTAACTCTGGGGCCAACGTCCTGACTTTC. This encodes CASTLGRNSGANVLTF.

CDR3: CASSLTSGGAGDTQYF. The DNA of the CDR3 is TGTGCCAGCAGCTTAACCAGCGGGGGGGCCGGGGATACGCAGTATTTT. The rearrangement uses TRBV7-9 and TRBJ2-3; 10 bases are shared with TRBD2. CDR1 and CDR2 (germline): SEHNR, FQNEAQ (reference sequence). CDR3 length: 16 residues. Trimming at V came to 2 bases and at J to 6 bases, leaving 8 bases not matched to a gene.

The CDR3 loop is CASSIRGPKNIQYF. As DNA, the CDR3 is TGTGCCAGTAGTATTCGGGGTCCAAAAAACATTCAGTACTTC. This rearrangement joins TRBV19 to TRBJ2-4, with D perhaps matching TRBD2 (5 bases). The CDR3 length is 14 residues. Trimming removed 3 bases at V and 4 bases at J, with 10 bases between. In germline, CDR1 is LNHDA, CDR2 SQIVND (reference sequence).

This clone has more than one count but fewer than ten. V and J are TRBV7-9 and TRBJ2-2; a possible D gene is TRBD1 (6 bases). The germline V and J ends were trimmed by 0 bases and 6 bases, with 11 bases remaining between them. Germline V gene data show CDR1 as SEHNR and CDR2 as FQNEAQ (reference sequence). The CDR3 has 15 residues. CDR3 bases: TGTGCCAGCAGCTTAGCGGGGACACTTTCCGGGGAGCTGTTTTTT. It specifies CASSLAGTLSGELFF.

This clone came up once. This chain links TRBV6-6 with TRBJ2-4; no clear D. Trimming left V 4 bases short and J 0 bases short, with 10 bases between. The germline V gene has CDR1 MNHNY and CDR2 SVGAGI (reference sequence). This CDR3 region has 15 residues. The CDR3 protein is CASSFRDKAKNIQYF. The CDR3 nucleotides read TGTGCCAGCAGTTTTCGCGACAAAGCCAAAAACATTCAGTACTTC.

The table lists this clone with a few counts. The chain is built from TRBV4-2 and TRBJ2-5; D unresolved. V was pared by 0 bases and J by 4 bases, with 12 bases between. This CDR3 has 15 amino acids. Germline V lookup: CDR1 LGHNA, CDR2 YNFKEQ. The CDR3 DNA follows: TGTGCCAGCAGCCAAGATGAGGTGATAGCAGAGACCCAGTACTTC. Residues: CASSQDEVIAETQYF.

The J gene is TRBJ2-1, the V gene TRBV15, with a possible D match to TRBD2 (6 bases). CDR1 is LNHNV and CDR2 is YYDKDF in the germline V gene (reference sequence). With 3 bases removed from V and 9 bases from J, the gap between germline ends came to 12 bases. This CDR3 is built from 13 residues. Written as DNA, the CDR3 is TGTGCCACCAGCAGCGTGTCGGGGGTTGAGCAGTTCTTC. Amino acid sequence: CATSSVSGVEQFF.

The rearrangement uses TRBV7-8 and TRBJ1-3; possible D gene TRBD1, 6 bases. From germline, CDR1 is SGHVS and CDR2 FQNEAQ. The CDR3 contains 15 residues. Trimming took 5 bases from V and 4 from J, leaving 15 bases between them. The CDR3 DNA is TGTGCCAGCAGCATTTCGGACAGCCGCGGAAACACCATATATTTT. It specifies CASSISDSRGNTIYF.

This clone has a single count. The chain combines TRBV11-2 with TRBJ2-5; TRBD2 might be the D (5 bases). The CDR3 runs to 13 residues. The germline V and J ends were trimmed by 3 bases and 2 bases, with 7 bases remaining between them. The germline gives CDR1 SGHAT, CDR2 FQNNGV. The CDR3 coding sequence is TGTGCCAGCAGCTTCGGGGAGCAAGAGACCCAGTACTTC. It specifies CASSFGEQETQYF.

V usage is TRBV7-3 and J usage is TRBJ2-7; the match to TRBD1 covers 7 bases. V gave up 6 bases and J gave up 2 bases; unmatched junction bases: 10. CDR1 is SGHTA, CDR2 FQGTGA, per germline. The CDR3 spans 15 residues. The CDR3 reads CASSRTGTDTYEQYF. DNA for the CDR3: TGTGCCAGCAGTCGGACCGGGACAGATACCTACGAGCAGTACTTC.

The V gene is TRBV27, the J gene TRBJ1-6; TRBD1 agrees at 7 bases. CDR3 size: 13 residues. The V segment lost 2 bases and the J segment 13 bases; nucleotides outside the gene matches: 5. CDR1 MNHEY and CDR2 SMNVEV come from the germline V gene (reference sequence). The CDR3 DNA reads TGTGCCAGCAGTTTAGAACAGGGGCGCCCCCTCCACTTT. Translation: CASSLEQGRPLHF.

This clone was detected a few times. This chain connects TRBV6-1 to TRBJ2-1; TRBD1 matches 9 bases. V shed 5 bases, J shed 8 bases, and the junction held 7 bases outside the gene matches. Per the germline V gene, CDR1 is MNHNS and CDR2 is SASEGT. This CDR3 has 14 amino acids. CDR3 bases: TGTGCCAGCAGTCGATCACAGGGGGCGGATGAGCAGTTCTTC. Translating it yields CASSRSQGADEQFF.

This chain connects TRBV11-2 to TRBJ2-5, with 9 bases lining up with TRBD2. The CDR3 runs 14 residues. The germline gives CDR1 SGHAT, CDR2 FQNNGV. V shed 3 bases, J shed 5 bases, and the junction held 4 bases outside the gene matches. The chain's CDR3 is CASSLGGGAETQYF. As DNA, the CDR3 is TGTGCCAGCAGCTTGGGCGGGGGGGCGGAGACCCAGTACTTC.